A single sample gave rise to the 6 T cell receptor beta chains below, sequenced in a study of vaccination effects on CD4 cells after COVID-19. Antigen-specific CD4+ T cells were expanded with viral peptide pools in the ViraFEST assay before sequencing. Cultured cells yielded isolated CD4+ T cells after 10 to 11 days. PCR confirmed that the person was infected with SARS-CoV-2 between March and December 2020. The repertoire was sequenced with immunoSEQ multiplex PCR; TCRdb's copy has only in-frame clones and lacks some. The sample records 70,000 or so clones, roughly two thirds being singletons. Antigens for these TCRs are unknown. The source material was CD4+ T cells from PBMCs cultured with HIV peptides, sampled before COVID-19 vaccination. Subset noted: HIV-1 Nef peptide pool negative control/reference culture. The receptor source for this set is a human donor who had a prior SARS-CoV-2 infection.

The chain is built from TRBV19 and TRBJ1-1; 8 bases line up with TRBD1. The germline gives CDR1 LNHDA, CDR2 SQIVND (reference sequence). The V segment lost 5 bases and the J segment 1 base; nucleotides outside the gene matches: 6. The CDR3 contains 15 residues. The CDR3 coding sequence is TGTGCCAGTAGTGGGAGGACAGGGAGGAACACTGAAGCTTTCTTT. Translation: CASSGRTGRNTEAFF.

CDR3 DNA: TGTGCCTGGAGTGTATTGAAATACGCGAACACCGGGGAGCTGTTTTTT. Residues: CAWSVLKYANTGELFF. The V and J genes are TRBV30 and TRBJ2-2, with D unclear. V was trimmed by 0 bases and J by 0 bases, leaving 11 bases between them. Germline V gene data show CDR1 as GTSNPN and CDR2 as SVGIG (reference sequence). The CDR3 runs 16 residues. The full variable domain, in which reference TRBV30 and TRBJ2-2 provide the parts outside the CDR3, is SQTIHQWPATLVQPVGSPLSLECTVEGTSNPNLYWYRQAAGRGLQLLFYSVGIGQISSEVPQNLSASRPQDRQFILSSKKLLLSDSGFYLCAWSVLKYANTGELFFGEGSRLTVL.

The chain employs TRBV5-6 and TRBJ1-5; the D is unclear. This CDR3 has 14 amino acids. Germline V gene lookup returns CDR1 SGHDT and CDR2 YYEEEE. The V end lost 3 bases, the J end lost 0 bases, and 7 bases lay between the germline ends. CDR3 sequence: CASSSGYSNQPQHF. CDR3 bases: TGTGCCAGCAGCTCTGGTTATAGCAATCAGCCCCAGCATTTT. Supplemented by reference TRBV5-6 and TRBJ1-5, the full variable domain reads DAGVTQSPTHLIKTRGQQVTLRCSPKSGHDTVSWYQQALGQGPQFIFQYYEEEERQRGNFPDRFSGHQFPNYSSELNVNALLLGDSALYLCASSSGYSNQPQHFGDGTRLSIL.

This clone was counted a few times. CDR3 in amino acids: CASSQRQDNFGNTIYF. CDR3 bases: TGTGCCAGCAGCCAGCGACAGGATAATTTTGGAAACACCATATATTTT. This chain links TRBV13 with TRBJ1-3; tentatively, D is TRBD1 (6 bases). Per germline, CDR1 PRHDT and CDR2 FYEKMQ (reference sequence). V was shortened by 5 bases and J by 3 bases, with 17 bases between the two germline ends. This CDR3 contains 16 residues.

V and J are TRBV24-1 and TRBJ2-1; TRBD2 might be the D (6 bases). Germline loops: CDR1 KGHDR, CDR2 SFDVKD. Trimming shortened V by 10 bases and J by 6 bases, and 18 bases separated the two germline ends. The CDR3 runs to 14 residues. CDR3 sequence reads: CATQHRLVINEQFF. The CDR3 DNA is TGTGCCACTCAACATAGACTAGTCATCAATGAGCAGTTCTTC.

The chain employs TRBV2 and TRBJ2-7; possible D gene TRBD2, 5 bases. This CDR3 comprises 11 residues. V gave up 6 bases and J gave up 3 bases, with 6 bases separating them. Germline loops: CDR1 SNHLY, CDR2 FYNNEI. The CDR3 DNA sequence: TGTGCCAGCAGCGGGGTCTACGAGCAGTACTTC. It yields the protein CASSGVYEQYF.